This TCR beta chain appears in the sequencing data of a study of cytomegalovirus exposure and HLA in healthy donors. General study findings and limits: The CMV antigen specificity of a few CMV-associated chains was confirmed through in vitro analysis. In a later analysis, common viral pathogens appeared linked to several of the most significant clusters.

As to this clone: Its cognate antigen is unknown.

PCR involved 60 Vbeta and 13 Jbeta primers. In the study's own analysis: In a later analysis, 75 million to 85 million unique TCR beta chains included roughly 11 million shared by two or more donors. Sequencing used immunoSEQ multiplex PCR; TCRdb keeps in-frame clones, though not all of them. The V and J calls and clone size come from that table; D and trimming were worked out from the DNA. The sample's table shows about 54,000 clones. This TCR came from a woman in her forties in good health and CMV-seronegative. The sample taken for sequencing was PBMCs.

The CDR3 DNA is TGTGCCAGCAGTTTTGGAAACGAAGAAGGGAGAATTCAGTACTTC. This gives the protein CASSFGNEEGRIQYF. This rearrangement joins TRBV5-6 to TRBJ2-4; D may be TRBD2 (5 bases). The germline gives CDR1 SGHDT, CDR2 YYEEEE. This CDR3 region has 15 residues. V was shortened by 5 bases and J by 10 bases, with 22 bases between the two germline ends. Supplemented by reference TRBV5-6 and TRBJ2-4, the full variable domain reads DAGVTQSPTHLIKTRGQQVTLRCSPKSGHDTVSWYQQALGQGPQFIFQYYEEEERQRGNFPDRFSGHQFPNYSSELNVNALLLGDSALYLCASSFGNEEGRIQYFGAGTRLSVL.